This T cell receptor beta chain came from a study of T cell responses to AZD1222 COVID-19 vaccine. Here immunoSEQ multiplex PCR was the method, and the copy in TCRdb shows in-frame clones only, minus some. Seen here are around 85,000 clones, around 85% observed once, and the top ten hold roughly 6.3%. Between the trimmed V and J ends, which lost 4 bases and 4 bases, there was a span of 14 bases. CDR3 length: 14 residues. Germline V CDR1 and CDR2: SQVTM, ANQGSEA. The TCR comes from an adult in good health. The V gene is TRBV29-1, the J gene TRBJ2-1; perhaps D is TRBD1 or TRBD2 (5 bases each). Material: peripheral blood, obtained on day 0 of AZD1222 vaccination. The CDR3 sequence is CSVVGTPGYNEQFF. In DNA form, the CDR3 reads TGCAGCGTTGTGGGGACCCCGGGTTACAATGAGCAGTTCTTC.